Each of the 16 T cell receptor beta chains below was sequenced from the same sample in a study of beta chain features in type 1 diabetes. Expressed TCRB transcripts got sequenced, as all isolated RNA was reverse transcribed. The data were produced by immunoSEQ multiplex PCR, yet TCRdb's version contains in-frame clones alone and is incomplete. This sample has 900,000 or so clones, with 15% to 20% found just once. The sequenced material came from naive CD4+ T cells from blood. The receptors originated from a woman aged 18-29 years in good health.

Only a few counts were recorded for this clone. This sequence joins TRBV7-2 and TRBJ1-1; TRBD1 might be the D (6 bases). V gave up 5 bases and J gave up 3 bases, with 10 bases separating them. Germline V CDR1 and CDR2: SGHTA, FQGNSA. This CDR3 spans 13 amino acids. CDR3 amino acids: CASSRQGYTEAFF. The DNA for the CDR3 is TGTGCCAGCAGCCGTCAGGGGTACACTGAAGCTTTCTTT.

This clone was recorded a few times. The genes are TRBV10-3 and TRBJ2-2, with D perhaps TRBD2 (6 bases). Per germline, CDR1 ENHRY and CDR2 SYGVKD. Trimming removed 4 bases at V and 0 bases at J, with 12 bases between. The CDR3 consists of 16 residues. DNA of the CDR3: TGTGCCATCAGTGCGTTAACGGGAGCGAACACCGGGGAGCTGTTTTTT. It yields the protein CAISALTGANTGELFF.

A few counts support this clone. CDR3 in DNA: TGTGCCAGCAGCTGGAAGGCCCCCCAAGCGGGCTACACCTTC. Protein: CASSWKAPQAGYTF. The chain links TRBV5-4 to TRBJ1-2; no firm D call. This CDR3 is built from 14 residues. Trimming removed 3 bases at V and 8 bases at J, with 17 bases between. From germline, CDR1 is SGHNT and CDR2 YYREEE (reference sequence). Drawing the rest from reference TRBV5-4 and TRBJ1-2, the complete variable domain is ETGVTQSPTHLIKTRGQQVTLRCSSQSGHNTVSWYQQALGQGPQFIFQYYREEENGRGNFPPRFSGLQFPNYSSELNVNALELDDSALYLCASSWKAPQAGYTFGSGTRLTVV.

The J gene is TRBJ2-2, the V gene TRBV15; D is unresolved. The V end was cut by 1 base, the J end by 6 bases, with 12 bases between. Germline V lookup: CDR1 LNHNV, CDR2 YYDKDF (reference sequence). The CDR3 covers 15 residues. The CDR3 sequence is CATSRVFGVSGELFF. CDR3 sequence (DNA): TGTGCCACCAGCAGAGTTTTTGGCGTATCCGGGGAGCTGTTTTTT.

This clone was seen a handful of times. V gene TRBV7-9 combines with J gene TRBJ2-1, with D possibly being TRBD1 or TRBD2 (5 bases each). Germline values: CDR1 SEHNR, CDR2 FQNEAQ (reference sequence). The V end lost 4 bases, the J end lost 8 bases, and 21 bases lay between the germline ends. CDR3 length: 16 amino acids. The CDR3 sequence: CASSSFPTATSHEQFF. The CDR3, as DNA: TGTGCCAGCAGCTCATTTCCGACAGCCACTAGTCATGAGCAGTTCTTC.

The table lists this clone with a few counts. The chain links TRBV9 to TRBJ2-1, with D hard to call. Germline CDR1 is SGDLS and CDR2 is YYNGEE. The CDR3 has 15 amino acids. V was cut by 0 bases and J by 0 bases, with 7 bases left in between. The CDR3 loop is CASSVGRNSYNEQFF. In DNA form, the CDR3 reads TGTGCCAGCAGCGTAGGTCGGAACTCCTACAATGAGCAGTTCTTC.

CDR3 sequence reads: CASSPLDRAQDTQYF. The CDR3 nucleotides are TGTGCCAGCAGCCCGCTAGACAGGGCGCAAGATACGCAGTATTTT. The chain links TRBV7-8 to TRBJ2-3; 7 nucleotides line up with TRBD1. The length of the CDR3 is 15 residues. Germline assignment: CDR1 SGHVS and CDR2 FQNEAQ. Unmatched junction bases numbered 10, after V lost 5 bases and J lost 5 bases.

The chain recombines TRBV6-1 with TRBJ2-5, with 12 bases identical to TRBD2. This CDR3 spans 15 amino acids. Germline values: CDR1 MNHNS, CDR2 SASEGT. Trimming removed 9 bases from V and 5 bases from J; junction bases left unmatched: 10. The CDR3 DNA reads TGTGCCAGTCGGACTAGCGGGACCTCCCTGGAGACCCAGTACTTC. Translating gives CASRTSGTSLETQYF.

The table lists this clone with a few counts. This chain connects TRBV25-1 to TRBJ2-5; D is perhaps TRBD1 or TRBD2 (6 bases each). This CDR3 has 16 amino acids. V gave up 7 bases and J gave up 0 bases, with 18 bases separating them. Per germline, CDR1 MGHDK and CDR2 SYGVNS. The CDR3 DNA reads TGTGCCAGCACCCCCGGGGGACACCCGTACCAAGAGACCCAGTACTTC. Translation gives CASTPGGHPYQETQYF.

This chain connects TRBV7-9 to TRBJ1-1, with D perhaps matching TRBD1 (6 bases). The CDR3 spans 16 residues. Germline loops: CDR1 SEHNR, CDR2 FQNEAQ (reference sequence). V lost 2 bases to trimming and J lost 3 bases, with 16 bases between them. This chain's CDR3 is CASSLSQGTWYTEAFF. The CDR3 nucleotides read TGTGCCAGCAGCTTATCCCAGGGGACATGGTACACTGAAGCTTTCTTT.

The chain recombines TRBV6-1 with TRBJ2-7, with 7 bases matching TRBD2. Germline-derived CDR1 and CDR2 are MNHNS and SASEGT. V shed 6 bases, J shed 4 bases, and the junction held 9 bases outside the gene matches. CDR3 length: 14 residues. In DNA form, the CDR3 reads TGTGCCAGCAGGACGACTAGCACACGTTACGAGCAGTACTTC. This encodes CASRTTSTRYEQYF.

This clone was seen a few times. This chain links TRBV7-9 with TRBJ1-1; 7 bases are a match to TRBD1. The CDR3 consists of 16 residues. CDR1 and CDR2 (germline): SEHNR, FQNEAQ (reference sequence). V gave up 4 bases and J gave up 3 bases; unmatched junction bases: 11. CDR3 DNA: TGTGCCAGCAGCTCAATCCCCCGACAGGGTGACACTGAAGCTTTCTTT. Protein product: CASSSIPRQGDTEAFF.

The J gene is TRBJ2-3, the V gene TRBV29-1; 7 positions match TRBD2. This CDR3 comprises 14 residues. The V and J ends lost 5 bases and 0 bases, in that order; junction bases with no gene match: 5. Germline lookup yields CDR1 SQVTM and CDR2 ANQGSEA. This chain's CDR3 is CSVSPSGSTDTQYF. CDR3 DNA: TGCAGCGTTTCGCCTAGCGGAAGCACAGATACGCAGTATTTT.

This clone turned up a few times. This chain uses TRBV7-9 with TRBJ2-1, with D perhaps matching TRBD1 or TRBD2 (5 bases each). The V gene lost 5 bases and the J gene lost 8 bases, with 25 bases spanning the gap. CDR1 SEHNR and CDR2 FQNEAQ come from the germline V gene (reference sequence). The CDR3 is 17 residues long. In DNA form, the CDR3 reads TGTGCCAGCAGCCTTTCGTACCTCCGGGACGCGGGCGATGAGCAGTTCTTC. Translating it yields CASSLSYLRDAGDEQFF.

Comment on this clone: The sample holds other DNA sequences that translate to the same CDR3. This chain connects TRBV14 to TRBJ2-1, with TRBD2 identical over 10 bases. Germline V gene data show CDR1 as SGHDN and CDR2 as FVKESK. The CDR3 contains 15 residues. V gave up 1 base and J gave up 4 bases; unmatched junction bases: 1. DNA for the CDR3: TGTGCCAGCAGCCAAGGGACTAGCGGTTACAATGAGCAGTTCTTC. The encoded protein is CASSQGTSGYNEQFF.

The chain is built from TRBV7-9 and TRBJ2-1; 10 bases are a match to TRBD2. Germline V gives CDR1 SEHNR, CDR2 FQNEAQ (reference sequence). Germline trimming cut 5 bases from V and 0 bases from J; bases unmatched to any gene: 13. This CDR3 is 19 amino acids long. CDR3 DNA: TGTGCCAGCAGCCCCCCGCTAGCGGGAGCCCTCAGCTCCTACAATGAGCAGTTCTTC. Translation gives CASSPPLAGALSSYNEQFF.